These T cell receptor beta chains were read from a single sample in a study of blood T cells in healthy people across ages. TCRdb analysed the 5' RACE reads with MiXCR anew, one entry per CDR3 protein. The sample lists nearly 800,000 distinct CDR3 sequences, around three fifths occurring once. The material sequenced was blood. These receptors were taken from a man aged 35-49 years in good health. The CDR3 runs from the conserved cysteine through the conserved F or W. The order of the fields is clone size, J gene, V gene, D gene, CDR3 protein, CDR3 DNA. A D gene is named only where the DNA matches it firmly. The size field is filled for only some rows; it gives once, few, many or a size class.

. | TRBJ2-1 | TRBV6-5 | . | CASSRKMNEQFF | TGTGCCAGCAGTCGGAAAATGAATGAGCAGTTCTTC
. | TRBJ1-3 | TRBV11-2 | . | CASSSQPPGAGNTIYF | TGTGCCAGCAGCTCGCAACCCCCAGGGGCGGGGAACACCATATATTTT
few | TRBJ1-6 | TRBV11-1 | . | CASSLDSNSYNSPLHF | TGTGCCAGCAGCCTGGACAGTAACTCCTATAATTCACCCCTCCACTTT
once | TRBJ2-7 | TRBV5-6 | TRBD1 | CASSPGTGGRWSYEQYF | TGTGCCAGCAGCCCCGGGACAGGGGGTAGATGGTCCTACGAGCAGTACTTC
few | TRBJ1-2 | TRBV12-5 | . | CASGLDGYGYTF | TGTGCTAGTGGTTTGGACGGTTATGGCTACACCTTC
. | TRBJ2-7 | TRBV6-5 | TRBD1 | CASSPGTGWSYEQYF | TGTGCCAGCAGTCCCGGGACAGGGTGGAGCTACGAGCAGTACTTC
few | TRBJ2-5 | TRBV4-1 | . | CASSQVDSETQYF | TGCGCCAGCAGCCAAGTGGATTCCGAGACCCAGTACTTC
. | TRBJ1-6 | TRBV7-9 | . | CASGRVNSPLHF | TGTGCCAGCGGTAGGGTGAATTCACCCCTCCACTTT
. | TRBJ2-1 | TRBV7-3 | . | CASSLIGAGAIGDEQFF | TGTGCCAGCAGCTTAATCGGTGCGGGGGCCATCGGCGATGAGCAGTTCTTC
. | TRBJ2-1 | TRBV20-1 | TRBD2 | CSAFQLAGGDEQFF | TGCAGTGCTTTTCAACTAGCGGGGGGCGATGAGCAGTTCTTC
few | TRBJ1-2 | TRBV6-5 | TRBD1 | CASSTGQGKTTNYGYTF | TGTGCCAGCAGTACTGGACAGGGAAAGACAACAAACTATGGCTACACCTTC
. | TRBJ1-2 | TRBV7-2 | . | CASSLDAASRNYGYTF | TGTGCCAGCAGCTTAGATGCGGCGTCGAGGAACTATGGCTACACCTTC
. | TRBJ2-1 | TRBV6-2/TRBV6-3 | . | CASSVGLQLYNEQFF | TGTGCCAGCAGTGTTGGACTACAACTGTACAATGAGCAGTTCTTC
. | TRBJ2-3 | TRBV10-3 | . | CAIKGDTQYF | TGTGCCATCAAAGGAGATACGCAGTATTTT